This TCR beta chain was obtained from a study of regulatory T cells in long-lasting Graves disease. Turning to the study itself: Persistence in Graves' disease required over 5 years of antithyroid drugs plus positive TSH receptor antibodies. Broader study findings: Only peripheral blood was studied, not thyroid tissue. With persistent disease, TRBV28, TRBJ1-2 and TRBJ2-5 were the favored segments.

Time point described: persistent/refractory GD, antithyroid drugs over 5 years with positive TRAb. From RNA extracted from PBMCs, the TCR library was made. Peripheral blood, roughly 8.1 milliliters of it, was drawn into EDTA tubes. Trimming pared 1 base from V and 0 bases from J, leaving 13 bases between. Germline V lookup: CDR1 SGHTA, CDR2 FQGNSA. CDR3 length: 16 residues. Arm-PCR of CDR3 regions and iRepertoire HTBI primers were used to build TCR beta libraries. TCRdb re-called the multiplex PCR reads through MiXCR, storing one row per CDR3 protein. Among a few hundred thousand distinct CDR3 sequences listed, around a fifth were seen once. As to this clonotype: Its cognate antigen is unknown.

The sequencing used peripheral blood mononuclear cells (PBMCs), collected when the disease was refractory, from a patient treated with antithyroid drugs. This sequence originates from a female donor with Graves disease. The chain couples TRBV7-2 to TRBJ2-7; TRBD2 might be the D (6 bases). Here the CDR3 DNA reads TGTGCCAGCAGCTTAGGGACCGGGGGTCCCTCCTACGAGCAGTACTTC. As protein: CASSLGTGGPSYEQYF.